This TCR beta chain was sequenced for a study of immune evolution from preneoplasia to lung adenocarcinoma. The V end was cut by 6 bases, the J end by 4 bases, with 12 bases between. Germline V gene data show CDR1 as MNHEY and CDR2 as SVGAGI. CDR3 length equals 13 residues. About this clone itself: The antigen remains unidentified.

Histologic diagnosis was independently verified by two lung pathologists. Assay: immunoSEQ multiplex PCR; the TCRdb copy retains only in-frame clones and omits some. This table holds a few thousand clones, about 80% found once. General observations from the study: Normal lung had highest clonality; later lesions appeared denser, more diverse. Compared with EGFR-mutant or double wild-type lesions, KRAS-mutant nodules were more clonal. From normal lung to invasive adenocarcinoma, top clone frequencies appeared to decrease.

The receptor comes from a person between 65 and 80 years old with lung adenocarcinoma. Specimen: FFPE minimally invasive lung adenocarcinoma tissue. The chain has TRBV6-5 and TRBJ1-2; D is ambiguous. CDR3 in DNA: TGTGCCAGCAGCCCCTACGAAGGCTATGGCTACACCTTC. This translates into CASSPYEGYGYTF.